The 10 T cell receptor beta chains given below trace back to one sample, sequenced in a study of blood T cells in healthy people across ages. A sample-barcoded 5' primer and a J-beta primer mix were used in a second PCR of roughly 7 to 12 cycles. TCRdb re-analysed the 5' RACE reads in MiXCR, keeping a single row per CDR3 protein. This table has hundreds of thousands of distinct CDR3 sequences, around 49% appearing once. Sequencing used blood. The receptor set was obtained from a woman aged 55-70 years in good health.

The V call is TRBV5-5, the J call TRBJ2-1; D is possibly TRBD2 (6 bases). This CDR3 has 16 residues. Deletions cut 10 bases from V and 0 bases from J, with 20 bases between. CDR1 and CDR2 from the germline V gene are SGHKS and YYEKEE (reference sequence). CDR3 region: CASRRASDVSYNEQFF. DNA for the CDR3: TGTGCCTCTAGGAGGGCGAGTGATGTCTCCTACAATGAGCAGTTCTTC.

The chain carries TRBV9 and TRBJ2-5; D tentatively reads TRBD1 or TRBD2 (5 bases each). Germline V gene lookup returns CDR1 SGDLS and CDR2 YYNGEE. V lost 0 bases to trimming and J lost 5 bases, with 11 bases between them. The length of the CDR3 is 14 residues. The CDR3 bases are TGTGCCAGCAGCGTAGACCAGGGCGGGGAGACCCAGTACTTC. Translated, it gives CASSVDQGGETQYF.

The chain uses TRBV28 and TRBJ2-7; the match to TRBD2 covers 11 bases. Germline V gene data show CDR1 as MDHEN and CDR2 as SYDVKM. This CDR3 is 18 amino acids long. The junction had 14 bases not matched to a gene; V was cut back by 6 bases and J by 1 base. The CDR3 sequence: CASRAPGLAAPQSYEQYF. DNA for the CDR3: TGTGCCAGCAGAGCTCCGGGACTAGCGGCCCCACAATCCTACGAGCAGTACTTC.

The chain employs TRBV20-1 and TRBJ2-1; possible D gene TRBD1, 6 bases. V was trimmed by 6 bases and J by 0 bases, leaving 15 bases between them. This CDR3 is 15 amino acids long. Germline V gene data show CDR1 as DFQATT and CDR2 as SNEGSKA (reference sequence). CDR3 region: CSARGAVTSYNEQFF. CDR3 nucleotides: TGCAGTGCCAGGGGAGCGGTTACCTCCTACAATGAGCAGTTCTTC.

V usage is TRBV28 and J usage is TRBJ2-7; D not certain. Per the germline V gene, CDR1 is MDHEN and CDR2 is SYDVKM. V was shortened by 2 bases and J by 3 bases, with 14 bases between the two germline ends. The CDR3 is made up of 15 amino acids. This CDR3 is CASSLISAADYEQYF. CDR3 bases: TGTGCCAGCAGTTTAATCTCAGCCGCGGACTACGAGCAGTACTTC.

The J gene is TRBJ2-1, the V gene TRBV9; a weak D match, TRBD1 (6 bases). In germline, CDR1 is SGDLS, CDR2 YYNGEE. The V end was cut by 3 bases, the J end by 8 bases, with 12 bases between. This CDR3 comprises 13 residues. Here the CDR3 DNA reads TGTGCCAGCAGCGGAGCCAGGGGTGATGAGCAGTTCTTC. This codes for CASSGARGDEQFF.

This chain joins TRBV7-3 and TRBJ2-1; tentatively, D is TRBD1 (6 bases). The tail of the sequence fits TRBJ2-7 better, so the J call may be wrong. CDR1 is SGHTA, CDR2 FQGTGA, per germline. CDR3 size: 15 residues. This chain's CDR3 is CASSAGTLSYNEQYF. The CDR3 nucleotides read TGTGCCAGCAGCGCCGGGACATTATCCTACAATGAGCAGTACTTC.

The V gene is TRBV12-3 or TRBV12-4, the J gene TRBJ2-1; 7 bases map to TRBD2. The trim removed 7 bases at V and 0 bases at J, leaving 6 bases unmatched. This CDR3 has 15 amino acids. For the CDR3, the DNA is TGTGCCAGCAACTCCGGGAGGAGCTCCTACAATGAGCAGTTCTTC. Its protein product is CASNSGRSSYNEQFF.

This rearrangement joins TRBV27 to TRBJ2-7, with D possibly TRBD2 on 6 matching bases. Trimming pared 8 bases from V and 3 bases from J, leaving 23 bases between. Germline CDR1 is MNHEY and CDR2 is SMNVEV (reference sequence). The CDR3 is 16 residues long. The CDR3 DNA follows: TGTGCCAGCGGTAGAGGGGATTGGGACTCCAACTACGAGCAGTACTTC. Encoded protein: CASGRGDWDSNYEQYF.

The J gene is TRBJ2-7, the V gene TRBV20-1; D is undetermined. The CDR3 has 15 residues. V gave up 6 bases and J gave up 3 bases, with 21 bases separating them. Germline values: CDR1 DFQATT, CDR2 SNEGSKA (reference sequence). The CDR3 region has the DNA TGCAGTGCATTACACGCCCGGACCCTGTTCTACGAGCAGTACTTC. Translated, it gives CSALHARTLFYEQYF.